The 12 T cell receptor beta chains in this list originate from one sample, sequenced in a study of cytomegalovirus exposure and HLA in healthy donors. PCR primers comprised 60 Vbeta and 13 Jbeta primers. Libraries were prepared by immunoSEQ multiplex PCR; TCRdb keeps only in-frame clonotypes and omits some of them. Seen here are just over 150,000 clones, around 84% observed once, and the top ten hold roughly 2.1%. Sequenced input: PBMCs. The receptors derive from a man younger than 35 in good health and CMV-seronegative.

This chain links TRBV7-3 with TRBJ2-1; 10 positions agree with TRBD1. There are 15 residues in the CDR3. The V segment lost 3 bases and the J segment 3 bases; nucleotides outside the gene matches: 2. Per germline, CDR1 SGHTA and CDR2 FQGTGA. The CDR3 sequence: CASSFGQGGYNEQFF. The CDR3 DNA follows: TGTGCCAGCAGCTTCGGACAGGGGGGCTACAATGAGCAGTTCTTC.

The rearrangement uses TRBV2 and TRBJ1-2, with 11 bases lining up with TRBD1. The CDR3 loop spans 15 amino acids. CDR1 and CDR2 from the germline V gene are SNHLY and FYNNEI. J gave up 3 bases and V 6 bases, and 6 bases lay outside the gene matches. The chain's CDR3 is CASSKGQGVHYGYTF. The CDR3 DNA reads TGTGCCAGCAGCAAGGGACAGGGGGTGCACTATGGCTACACCTTC.

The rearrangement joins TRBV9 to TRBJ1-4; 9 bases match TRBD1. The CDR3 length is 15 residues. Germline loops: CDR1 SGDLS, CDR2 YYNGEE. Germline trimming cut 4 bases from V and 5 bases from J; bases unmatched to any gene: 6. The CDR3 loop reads CASSPMGQGNEKLFF. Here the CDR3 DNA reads TGTGCCAGCAGCCCAATGGGACAGGGAAATGAAAAACTGTTTTTT. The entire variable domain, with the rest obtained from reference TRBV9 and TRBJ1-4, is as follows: DSGVTQTPKHLITATGQRVTLRCSPRSGDLSVYWYQQSLDQGLQFLIQYYNGEERAKGNILERFSAQQFPDLHSELNLSSLELGDSALYFCASSPMGQGNEKLFFGSGTQLSVL.

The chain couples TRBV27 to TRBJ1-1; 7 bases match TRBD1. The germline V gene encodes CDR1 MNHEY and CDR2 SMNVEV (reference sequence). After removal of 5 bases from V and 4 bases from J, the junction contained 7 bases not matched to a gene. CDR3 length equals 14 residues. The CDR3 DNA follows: TGTGCCAGCAGTCCCGGGACAGCTGTCACTGAAGCTTTCTTT. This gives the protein CASSPGTAVTEAFF.

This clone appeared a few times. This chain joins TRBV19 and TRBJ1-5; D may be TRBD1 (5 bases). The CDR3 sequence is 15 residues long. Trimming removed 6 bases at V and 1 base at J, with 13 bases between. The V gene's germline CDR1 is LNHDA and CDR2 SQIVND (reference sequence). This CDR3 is CASSLQGGSNQPQHF. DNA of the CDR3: TGTGCCAGTAGCCTGCAGGGTGGAAGCAATCAGCCCCAGCATTTT.

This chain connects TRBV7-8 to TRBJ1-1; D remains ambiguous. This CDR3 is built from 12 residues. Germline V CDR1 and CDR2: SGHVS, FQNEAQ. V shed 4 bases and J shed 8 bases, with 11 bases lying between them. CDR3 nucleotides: TGTGCCAGCAGCTCCGAGACATCCGAAGCTTTCTTT. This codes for CASSSETSEAFF.

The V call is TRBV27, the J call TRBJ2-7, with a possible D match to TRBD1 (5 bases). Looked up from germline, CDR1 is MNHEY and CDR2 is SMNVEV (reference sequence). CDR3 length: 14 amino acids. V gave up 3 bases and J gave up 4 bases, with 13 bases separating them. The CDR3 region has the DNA TGTGCCAGCAGTTTTGGGGCCAGGGCGTACGAGCAGTACTTC. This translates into CASSFGARAYEQYF.

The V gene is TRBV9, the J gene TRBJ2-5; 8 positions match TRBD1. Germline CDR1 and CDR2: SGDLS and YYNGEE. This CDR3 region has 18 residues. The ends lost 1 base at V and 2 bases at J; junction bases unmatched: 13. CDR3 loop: CASSVNRGSGAIQETQYF. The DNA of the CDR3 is TGTGCCAGCAGCGTAAACAGGGGGTCGGGGGCGATTCAAGAGACCCAGTACTTC.

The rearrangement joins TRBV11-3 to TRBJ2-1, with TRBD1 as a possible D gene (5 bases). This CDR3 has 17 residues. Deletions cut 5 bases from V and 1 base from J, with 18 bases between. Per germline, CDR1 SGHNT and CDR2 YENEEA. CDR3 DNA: TGTGCCAGCAGCCTGGGGCGGAGCGATCGATCCTACAATGAGCAGTTCTTC. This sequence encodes CASSLGRSDRSYNEQFF. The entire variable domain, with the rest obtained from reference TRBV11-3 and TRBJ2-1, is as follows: EAGVVQSPRYKIIEKKQPVAFWCNPISGHNTLYWYLQNLGQGPELLIRYENEEAVDDSQLPKDRFSAERLKGVDSTLKIQPAELGDSAVYLCASSLGRSDRSYNEQFFGPGTRLTVL.

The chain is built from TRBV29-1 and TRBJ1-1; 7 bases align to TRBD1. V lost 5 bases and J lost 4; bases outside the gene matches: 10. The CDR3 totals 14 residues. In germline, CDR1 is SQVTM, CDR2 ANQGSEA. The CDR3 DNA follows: TGCAGCGTTTCGCGAGGGGGCAGGAGCACTGAAGCTTTCTTT. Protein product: CSVSRGGRSTEAFF.

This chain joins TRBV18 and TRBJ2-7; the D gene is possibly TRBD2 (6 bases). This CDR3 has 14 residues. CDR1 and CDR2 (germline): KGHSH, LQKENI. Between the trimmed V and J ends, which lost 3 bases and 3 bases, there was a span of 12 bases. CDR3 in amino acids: CASSPERAFYEQYF. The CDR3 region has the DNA TGTGCCAGCTCACCGGAGCGGGCGTTCTACGAGCAGTACTTC. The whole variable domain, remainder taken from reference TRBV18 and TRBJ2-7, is NAGVMQNPRHLVRRRGQEARLRCSPMKGHSHVYWYRQLPEEGLKFMVYLQKENIIDESGMPKERFSAEFPKEGPSILRIQQVVRGDSAAYFCASSPERAFYEQYFGPGTRLTVT.

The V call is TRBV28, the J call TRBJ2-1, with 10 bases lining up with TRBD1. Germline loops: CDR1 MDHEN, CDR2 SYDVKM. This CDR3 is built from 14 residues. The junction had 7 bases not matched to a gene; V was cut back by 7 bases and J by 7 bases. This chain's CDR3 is CASNLGQGLNEQFF. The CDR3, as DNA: TGTGCCAGCAACTTGGGACAGGGGTTGAATGAGCAGTTCTTC.